This TCR beta chain appears in the sequencing data of a study of cytomegalovirus exposure and HLA in healthy donors. The germline V and J ends were trimmed by 2 bases and 7 bases, with 8 bases remaining between them. Germline values: CDR1 LNHDA, CDR2 SQIVND (reference sequence). The CDR3 covers 12 residues. 60 Vbeta and 13 Jbeta primers were used in PCR. Method: immunoSEQ multiplex PCR; TCRdb's copy keeps in-frame clones and lacks some. Here the sample spans some 150,000 clones, around 80% being singletons. This receptor was identified in a man aged 35 to 55 in good health and CMV-seronegative. This rearrangement joins TRBV19 to TRBJ1-1, with D possibly TRBD1 on 5 matching bases. The sample was PBMCs. CDR3 sequence reads: CASSIRQGEAFF. The CDR3 bases are TGTGCCAGTAGTATAAGGCAGGGTGAAGCTTTCTTT.